Sequencing of this TCR beta chain was carried out in a study of CXCR4 blockade with PD-1 therapy in pancreatic cancer (dated by TCRdb to between 2017 and 2020). With regard to the full study: The study combined multiplex immunohistochemistry and TCRbeta immunosequencing of resected pancreatic ductal adenocarcinoma with ex vivo slice culture testing PD-1 and CXCR4 blockade. To look at intratumoral heterogeneity, the researchers TCR-sequenced two geographically distinct regions from each of roughly 6 tumors.

Results and caveats for the whole study, not just this receptor: The frequency of each amino acid clone correlated strongly with the number of distinct nucleotide rearrangements encoding that clone, suggesting convergent selection driven by common tumor antigens. Tumors had clonal expansion, with a mean productive clonality of approximately 0.13 compared with over 0.045 in healthy blood, yet clonality showed no correlation with survival. Because only TCRbeta chains were sequenced, true antigen-specificity overlap of convergent dominant clones was left unconfirmed pending paired alpha-beta single-cell sequencing.

The immunoSEQ Assay at Adaptive Biotechnologies was used to immunosequence TCRbeta CDR3 regions from the extracted DNA. The published analysis was carried out like this. To quantify the absolute abundance of each unique TCRbeta CDR3, sequences were collapsed and filtered. Clonality was calculated as 1 minus Pielou's evenness, using only productive in-frame rearrangements. For regional overlap, the top 100 nucleotide rearrangements were followed across paired samples, and the Morisita index was used to compare paired samples against unrelated samples. The immunoSEQ Rearrangement Details tool was used to assess whether nucleotide rearrangements converged onto identical amino acid sequences. TCRdb holds this immuneACCESS table with in-frame rearrangements only. Some clones are missing; in checked studies, unresolved V genes explain under half, and the rest has no known cause. That table supplies the V and J calls and clone size; D and trimming were determined from the DNA. The sample table records under 20,000 clones; around 72% of these occur just once. The ten largest clones capture 5% to 6.5% of the sample.

The CDR3 goes from the cysteine to the phenylalanine over 14 residues. The read is trimmed to its CDR3 DNA, 42 bases read in frame from base 1. Relative to germline, V is 5 bases shorter and J is 1 base shorter, with 12 bases between their ends. For CDR1 and CDR2, the germline V gene lists MNHGY and SAAAGT. None of the patients whose archived tumor blocks were used had received neoadjuvant therapy prior to resection. The preserved-tissue arm of the study used about 30 surgical resection samples from 25 or so previously untreated pancreatic ductal adenocarcinoma patients. DNA for the resection arm was extracted from ten 5-micron curls of FFPE tumor lying next to the multiplex immunohistochemistry slide. On this clone: Its antigen remains undetermined. The sample holds no much larger clone one base away, and base qualities are not on file.

The V and J genes are TRBV6-8 and TRBJ2-7; TRBD1 might be the D gene, on 6 matching bases. The source material was tumor tissue. The sequence was collected from a human donor with pancreatic ductal adenocarcinoma. The DNA sequence reads TGTGCCAGCAGTGCCCATGGACAGTCCTACGAGCAGTACTTC. This yields the protein CASSAHGQSYEQYF.